This T cell receptor beta chain derives from a study of CD8 T cells in Susac syndrome. The V and J ends lost 5 bases and 4 bases respectively, with 10 bases between them. The CDR3 has 13 amino acids. From germline, CDR1 is SGHNT and CDR2 YYREEE (reference sequence). Random hexamers served to reverse transcribe about 0.5 to 1 ug RNA. TCRdb fed the immunoSEQ multiplex PCR reads into MiXCR, producing one record per CDR3 protein. Found here are around 130,000 distinct CDR3 sequences, around 94% of them singletons; the top ten hold 0.1% to 0.15%. The study sequenced TCR beta in blood CD8+ and CD4+ T cells. While CD8+ and CD4+ T cells were isolated negatively, TEMRA cells were enriched by FACS.

The rearrangement uses TRBV5-4 and TRBJ2-4, with D unclear. The sequencing sample was made of CD4+ T cells from PBMCs. This sequence was found in a human donor with multiple sclerosis. DNA of the CDR3: TGTGCCAGCAGGGGCGGAATTAAAAACATTCAGTACTTC. Its protein product is CASRGGIKNIQYF. Full variable domain (outside the CDR3, taken from reference TRBV5-4 and TRBJ2-4): ETGVTQSPTHLIKTRGQQVTLRCSSQSGHNTVSWYQQALGQGPQFIFQYYREEENGRGNFPPRFSGLQFPNYSSELNVNALELDDSALYLCASRGGIKNIQYFGAGTRLSVL.